A selection of T cell receptor beta chains follows, all from one sample in a study of HIV-infected patients and healthy controls. TCRdb redid the calling of the 5' RACE reads with MiXCR, one entry per CDR3 protein. Here the sample spans about 9,600 distinct CDR3 sequences, approximately 5.2% being singletons. This specimen consisted of blood, obtained before antiretroviral therapy. The receptors were sampled from an adult with HIV infection. The CDR3 runs from the conserved cysteine through the conserved F or W. A D gene is named only where the DNA matches it firmly. Not all rows give a size; the values are once, few, many and, for expanded clones, a class.

j_gene,d_gene,v_gene,abundance,CDR3nt,CDR3aa
TRBJ2-5,.,TRBV5-1,medium-sized,TGCGCCAGCAGCTTGGCTGGCGGGGACCAAGAGACCCAGTACTTC,CASSLAGGDQETQYF
TRBJ1-1,TRBD1,TRBV7-9,medium-sized,TGTGCCAGCAGCTACCCCGGGACAGGGGGGGCTTTCTTT,CASSYPGTGGAFF
TRBJ2-5,.,TRBV28,many,TGTGCCAGCAGTTTATTTAGTTTGGCAGCCAAAGAGACCCAGTACTTC,CASSLFSLAAKETQYF
TRBJ2-1,.,TRBV7-8,.,TGTGCCAGCAGCCAAGGGACCCTTAGCAATGAGCAGTTCTTC,CASSQGTLSNEQFF
TRBJ2-5,.,TRBV29-1,many,TGCAGCGTCCTGGGGGACGGACAAGAGACCCAGTACTTC,CSVLGDGQETQYF
TRBJ2-1,.,TRBV9,medium-sized,TGTGCCAGCAGCGTAGATGGACAGATCAATGAGCAGTTCTTC,CASSVDGQINEQFF
TRBJ2-3,.,TRBV2,.,TGTGCCAGCAGTGAGGGGACTGTAACTAGCACAGATACGCAGTATTTT,CASSEGTVTSTDTQYF
TRBJ2-3,TRBD1,TRBV27,many,TGTGCCAGCAGTTTTCAGGGGGCGCTTCTCACAGATACGCAGTATTTT,CASSFQGALLTDTQYF
TRBJ2-1,.,TRBV5-1,many,TGCGCCAGCAGCTTGAATTCGGGCAATGAGCAGTTCTTC,CASSLNSGNEQFF
TRBJ2-3,TRBD2,TRBV11-2,once,TGTGCCAGCAGTTTCCGTTCCACTAGCGTCTCGGGTACGCAGTATTTT,CASSFRSTSVSGTQYF
TRBJ2-7,TRBD2,TRBV20-1,many,TGCAGTGCTAGAGCGCGGGAGGCCCCCTCCTACGAGCAGTACTTC,CSARAREAPSYEQYF
TRBJ2-7,.,TRBV29-1,many,TGCAGCGCCATGGACCACTACGAGCAGTACTTC,CSAMDHYEQYF
TRBJ1-5,.,TRBV19,many,TGTGCCAGTAGTCCCGGATCCTATAGCAATCAGCCCCAGCATTTT,CASSPGSYSNQPQHF
TRBJ2-2,TRBD2,TRBV29-1,many,TGCAGCGTAGCCCCGGGGGGCGGGGAGCTGTTTTTT,CSVAPGGGELFF
TRBJ1-1,.,TRBV13,medium-sized,TGTGCCAGCAGCCTAAATCGGGGCCGAACTGAAGCTTTCTTT,CASSLNRGRTEAFF
TRBJ2-3,.,TRBV13,medium-sized,TGTGCCAGCAGCCTACTGAACTCGTTGGGGCCAGATACGCAGTATTTT,CASSLLNSLGPDTQYF
TRBJ2-3,TRBD2,TRBV5-4,many,TGTGCCAGCAGCAAGGGGACTAGCGGGAGTTCAGGAGATACGCAGTATTTT,CASSKGTSGSSGDTQYF
TRBJ1-6,TRBD1,TRBV18,many,TGTGCCAGCTCCGGACAGGGCTTGGGGAATTCACCCCTCCACTTT,CASSGQGLGNSPLHF
TRBJ2-3,.,TRBV19,many,TGTGCCAGTAGTATAGGAGGCCGGGCAGATACGCAGTATTTT,CASSIGGRADTQYF
TRBJ2-5,.,TRBV25-1,medium-sized,TGTGCCAGCAGTGAAAGGGACTCCCGGGAGACCCAGTACTTC,CASSERDSRETQYF
TRBJ2-7,TRBD2,TRBV6-1,.,TGTGCCAGCAGTGAATTGCCTAGCGGGGGCTACGAGCAGTACTTC,CASSELPSGGYEQYF
TRBJ1-2,TRBD1,TRBV29-1,many,TGCAGCGCCGTGGGACAGTTGAACTATGGCTACACCTTC,CSAVGQLNYGYTF
TRBJ2-5,.,TRBV4-1,many,TGCGCCAGCAGCCAAGACCCCCAAATATTGGGGCAAGAGACCCAGTACTTC,CASSQDPQILGQETQYF
TRBJ2-3,.,TRBV3-1,.,TGTGCCAGCAGCGGTCCAGGGGAGGCAGATACGCAGTATTTT,CASSGPGEADTQYF
TRBJ2-7,.,TRBV28,many,TGTGCCAGCAGTTTTACGGGGGCCTACGAGCAGTACTTC,CASSFTGAYEQYF
TRBJ2-7,.,TRBV6-2/TRBV6-3,many,TGTGCCAGCAGTTACGACCGAATTCCCAACGCCTACGAGCAGTACTTC,CASSYDRIPNAYEQYF
TRBJ2-3,.,TRBV20-1,medium-sized,TGCAGTGCTATCTGGGACGGTAGCACAGATACGCAGTATTTT,CSAIWDGSTDTQYF
TRBJ2-1,TRBD2,TRBV11-2,many,TGTGCCAGCAGCTTAGTAGCGGGACCCGCTCGTCATGAGCAGTTCTTC,CASSLVAGPARHEQFF
TRBJ2-7,TRBD2,TRBV6-1,many,TGTGCCAGCAGTCTACTAGCGGGAGAATTAAGGGAGCAGTACTTC,CASSLLAGELREQYF